This entry concerns a single TCR beta chain. Its antigen is undetermined. The record originates from a study of blood T cells in healthy people across ages. General study points: Correlation between TCR beta diversity and naive T cell percentage was strong. The study could not conclusively compare naive and antigen-experienced cells, given its unsorted PBMCs.

CDR1 and CDR2 from the germline V gene are SGHVS and FNYEAQ. The CDR3 covers 19 residues. J lost 4 bases, V lost 1 base, and 11 bases had no gene match. With a J-beta primer mix and a sample-barcoded 5' primer, a second PCR ran 7 to 11 cycles. Each cDNA molecule carried a tag from a template-switch adaptor that contained 12 random nucleotides. Per sample, CDR3-containing paired-end reads numbered at least 2.5 million. TCRdb passed the 5' RACE reads through MiXCR, listing each CDR3 protein once. In the table there are about 1.8 million distinct CDR3 sequences, 49% of which are singletons. The sequenced sample was blood. This sequence originates from a woman in her thirties or forties in good health. The chain uses TRBV7-6 and TRBJ2-6; 9 bases line up with TRBD1. CDR3 DNA: TGTGCCAGCAGCTTAGGGGACAGGGAAGATGCCACCGGGGCCAACGTCCTGACTTTC. Translated, it gives CASSLGDREDATGANVLTF.